This record looks at one TCR beta chain sequence and its context. The sample comes from a study of blood T cell repertoires in COVID-19. Study information: PBMCs, B-cell-depleted T cells, or T cells provided the cDNA or gDNA that made up the material.

As originally analysed: Amplification of reference gene primers was used by the study to estimate nucleated cell counts. Only in-frame clones appear in the TCRdb table, and some are missing; sequencing was by immunoSEQ multiplex PCR. V and J calls and clone size are copied from that table; D and trimming were computed from the DNA. Of about 200,000 clones in the sample, roughly 89% were seen once. The source material was peripheral blood. The sequence was collected from a man aged 55 to 69 who had recovered from COVID-19.

CDR3 DNA sequence: TGTGCCAGCCGCAGGCAGCCAGTGGGCGAGCAGTACTTC. This gives the protein CASRRQPVGEQYF. V gene TRBV12-3 or TRBV12-4 combines with J gene TRBJ2-7, with D uncertain. CDR3 length: 13 residues. The V and J ends lost 8 bases and 6 bases respectively, with 17 bases between them.